This passage covers 23 T cell receptor beta chains from one sample sequenced in a study of somatic mutations in cytotoxic T cells in rheumatoid arthritis. The table came from immunoSEQ multiplex PCR; TCRdb's copy has only in-frame clones and leaves some out. The sample lists about 21,000 clones; over 75% were seen once. The sequenced sample consisted of CD8+ T cells sorted from blood. These receptors all come from a man aged 18 to 29 with rheumatoid arthritis.

This sequence joins TRBV27 and TRBJ1-6; D is undetermined. With 2 bases removed from V and 1 base from J, the gap between germline ends came to 6 bases. The CDR3 runs to 15 residues. Germline lookup yields CDR1 MNHEY and CDR2 SMNVEV (reference sequence). CDR3: CASSLERSYNSPLHF. The DNA for the CDR3 is TGTGCCAGCAGTTTAGAGAGGTCCTATAATTCACCCCTCCACTTT.

V is TRBV11-1 and J is TRBJ2-1; the match to TRBD1 covers 9 bases. After removal of 5 bases from V and 6 bases from J, the junction contained 11 bases not matched to a gene. Germline CDR1 reads SGHAT; CDR2 reads FQDESV (reference sequence). There are 16 residues in the CDR3. CDR3 residues: CASSANPGQGGNEQFF. The CDR3 nucleotides are TGTGCCAGCAGCGCTAATCCGGGACAGGGTGGCAATGAGCAGTTCTTC.

The chain joins TRBV7-9 to TRBJ1-4; TRBD1 matches at 7 bases. This CDR3 comprises 14 residues. From germline, CDR1 is SEHNR and CDR2 FQNEAQ (reference sequence). V was clipped by 5 bases and J by 6 bases; unmatched bases: 6. DNA for the CDR3: TGTGCCAGCAGCGAGGGGGCTGTACATGAAAAACTGTTTTTT. This encodes CASSEGAVHEKLFF.

V is TRBV30 and J is TRBJ2-5, with 7 bases identical to TRBD2. The CDR3 extends over 12 amino acids. Germline CDR1 is GTSNPN and CDR2 is SVGIG (reference sequence). Trimming removed 5 bases from V and 7 bases from J; junction bases left unmatched: 7. CDR3 protein: CAWEGLNATQYF. The CDR3 bases are TGTGCCTGGGAGGGACTAAACGCGACCCAGTACTTC.

This clone has a handful of counts. The chain combines TRBV15 with TRBJ2-1; 9 bases align to TRBD2. The V and J ends lost 0 bases and 8 bases, in that order; junction bases with no gene match: 8. The CDR3 length is 16 residues. Germline V CDR1 and CDR2: LNHNV, YYDKDF (reference sequence). As DNA, the CDR3 is TGTGCCACCAGCAGAGATCTTGCGGGGGGGGACTATGAGCAGTTCTTC. Protein product: CATSRDLAGGDYEQFF.

This sequence joins TRBV28 and TRBJ2-7, with unresolved D. The germline V gene has CDR1 MDHEN and CDR2 SYDVKM. The CDR3 sequence is 14 residues long. Deletions cut 7 bases from V and 0 bases from J, with 13 bases between. CDR3 residues: CASTPSLASYEQYF. CDR3 DNA: TGTGCCAGCACTCCATCTTTGGCCTCCTACGAGCAGTACTTC.

The chain has TRBV30 and TRBJ1-6, with D possibly being TRBD1 (5 bases). The germline V and J ends were trimmed by 3 bases and 6 bases, with 12 bases remaining between them. From germline, CDR1 is GTSNPN and CDR2 SVGIG (reference sequence). The CDR3 is 14 residues long. CDR3 DNA: TGTGCCTGGAGCGGGGACGGATCTAATTCACCCCTCCACTTT. Translating it yields CAWSGDGSNSPLHF.

The chain has TRBV10-3 and TRBJ2-1, with 11 bases that match TRBD2. From germline, CDR1 is ENHRY and CDR2 SYGVKD. The CDR3 extends over 15 amino acids. V shed 5 bases, J shed 8 bases, and the junction held 8 bases outside the gene matches. The CDR3 DNA reads TGTGCCATCAGTATAAACGAGGGACTAGCGGATGAGCAGTTCTTC. Amino acid sequence: CAISINEGLADEQFF.

This clone was detected only once. The junction differs from germline at one of its ends, possibly a read error. The CDR3 coding sequence is TGTGCCACCACCAGAGATGGGTCAGGCTACACCTTC. The encoded protein is CATTRDGSGYTF. The chain links TRBV15 to TRBJ1-2; D ambiguous. The CDR3 extends over 12 amino acids. Germline loops: CDR1 LNHNV, CDR2 YYDKDF (reference sequence).

The chain recombines TRBV19 with TRBJ1-5, with D unclear. Germline V gives CDR1 LNHDA, CDR2 SQIVND (reference sequence). Trimming left V 6 bases short and J 6 bases short, with 12 bases between. This CDR3 contains 13 residues. The DNA of the CDR3 is TGTGCCAGTAGGCTTTCCCGGGCTCAGCCCCAGCATTTT. Translating gives CASRLSRAQPQHF.

A word on this clone: Sequence at one end of the junction differs from germline and may be a read error. The V and J genes are TRBV7-7 and TRBJ2-5, with D perhaps TRBD2 (6 bases). Per germline, CDR1 SSHAT and CDR2 FNYEAQ (reference sequence). CDR3 length: 13 amino acids. The CDR3 DNA reads as TGTGCTAGCAGCTTACCGGGGGTGGAGACCCAGTACTTC. This gives the protein CASSLPGVETQYF. Full variable domain (rest looked up from reference TRBV7-7 and TRBJ2-5): GAGVSQSPRYKVTKRGQDVTLRCDPISSHATLYWYQQALGQGPEFLTYFNYEAQPDKSGLPSDRFSAERPEGSISTLTIQRTEQRDSAMYRCASSLPGVETQYFGPGTRLLVL.

The chain carries TRBV11-1 and TRBJ1-2, with 10 bases fitting TRBD1. The CDR3 loop spans 19 amino acids. Germline values: CDR1 SGHAT, CDR2 FQDESV (reference sequence). The V gene end was trimmed by 4 bases and the J gene end by 0 bases; junction bases not matched to a gene: 14. Here the CDR3 DNA reads TGTGCCAGCAGCTATTTAACCGGGACAGGGGAAGAAGCTAACTATGGCTACACCTTC. It is translated as CASSYLTGTGEEANYGYTF.

This chain connects TRBV2 to TRBJ1-5; 7 bases line up with TRBD1. The CDR3 has 17 amino acids. V gave up 3 bases and J gave up 5 bases; unmatched junction bases: 13. CDR1 is SNHLY and CDR2 is FYNNEI in the germline V gene. The CDR3 nucleotides read TGTGCCAGCAGTGATATCGTTGGGCAGGGGGTTTATCAGCCCCAGCATTTT. Protein product: CASSDIVGQGVYQPQHF.

This clone was counted a few times. The chain uses TRBV27 and TRBJ1-4, with 7 bases lining up with TRBD1. The CDR3 contains 15 residues. V trimming: 6 bases; J trimming: 5 bases; junction bases outside the gene matches: 9. Germline V gene lookup returns CDR1 MNHEY and CDR2 SMNVEV (reference sequence). The CDR3 here is CASRSRGRENEKLFF. The CDR3 bases are TGTGCCAGCAGATCAAGGGGGCGCGAGAATGAAAAACTGTTTTTT.

V and J are TRBV25-1 and TRBJ1-2; D unclear. The CDR3 consists of 13 residues. CDR1 and CDR2 from the germline V gene are MGHDK and SYGVNS. V was trimmed by 4 bases and J by 8 bases, leaving 14 bases between them. The CDR3 region has the DNA TGTGCCAGCAGTGGAGGAACTGTGGGCGGCTACACCTTC. Its translation: CASSGGTVGGYTF.

On this clone itself: The sample has other DNA sequences that encode this CDR3 too. The CDR3 coding sequence is TGTGCCAGCAGCTTTGGGACATACACCGGGGAGCTGTTTTTT. It yields the protein CASSFGTYTGELFF. The chain uses TRBV7-9 and TRBJ2-2; D is possibly TRBD1 (6 bases). CDR3 size: 14 residues. Germline V gene lookup returns CDR1 SEHNR and CDR2 FQNEAQ (reference sequence). Trimming left V 3 bases short and J 3 bases short, with 8 bases between.

The count of this clone is one. The chain joins TRBV7-9 to TRBJ1-6; D perhaps matches TRBD1 (5 bases). CDR3 size: 16 residues. V was pared by 5 bases and J by 3 bases, with 14 bases between. Germline-derived CDR1 and CDR2 are SEHNR and FQNEAQ (reference sequence). CDR3 nucleotide sequence: TGTGCCAGCAGCACCACTCAGGGCCACTATAATTCACCCCTCCACTTT. It is translated as CASSTTQGHYNSPLHF.

In its sample, this clone was seen once. The rearrangement uses TRBV4-3 and TRBJ2-1; D might be TRBD1 or TRBD2, each matching 6 bases. Trimming left V 3 bases short and J 0 bases short, with 12 bases between. Per the germline V gene, CDR1 is LGHNA and CDR2 is YSLEER. The CDR3 contains 16 residues. CDR3 protein: CASSQEGTHSYNEQFF. As DNA, the CDR3 is TGCGCCAGCAGCCAGGAGGGGACACACTCCTACAATGAGCAGTTCTTC.

A single count supports this clone. The chain uses TRBV13 and TRBJ1-4, with 7 bases lining up with TRBD1. Germline trimming cut 5 bases from V and 8 bases from J; bases unmatched to any gene: 8. The CDR3 is 14 residues long. Germline V gene sequence: CDR1 PRHDT, CDR2 FYEKMQ (reference sequence). The CDR3 DNA reads as TGTGCCAGCAGCATGACAGGGAGCGAGGAAAAACTGTTTTTT. Translating gives CASSMTGSEEKLFF.

The V gene is TRBV7-9, the J gene TRBJ2-7, with D unclear. Germline CDR1 SEHNR, CDR2 FQNEAQ (reference sequence). The CDR3 runs to 13 residues. The ends were cut back, 5 bases at V and 3 bases at J, with 11 bases in the middle. The CDR3 reads CASSPLGYYEQYF. In DNA form, the CDR3 reads TGTGCCAGCAGCCCCCTCGGTTACTACGAGCAGTACTTC.

The chain is built from TRBV15 and TRBJ1-6; 8 bases fit TRBD1. Germline lookup yields CDR1 LNHNV and CDR2 YYDKDF (reference sequence). V lost 3 bases and J lost 5; bases outside the gene matches: 6. The CDR3 sequence is 16 residues long. CDR3 DNA sequence: TGTGCCACCAGCAGCCCAGGACAGGGAAATAATTCACCCCTCCACTTT. Translating gives CATSSPGQGNNSPLHF.

The V call is TRBV7-2, the J call TRBJ2-1; maybe TRBD1 (5 bases). In germline, CDR1 is SGHTA, CDR2 FQGNSA. Between the trimmed V and J ends, which lost 1 base and 5 bases, there was a span of 6 bases. The CDR3 loop spans 13 amino acids. The chain's CDR3 is CASSLGQNNEQFF. DNA of the CDR3: TGTGCCAGCAGCTTAGGACAGAACAATGAGCAGTTCTTC.

This chain joins TRBV2 and TRBJ1-1; no definite D call. V was pared by 6 bases and J by 4 bases, with 6 bases between. This CDR3 region has 11 residues. Germline assignment: CDR1 SNHLY and CDR2 FYNNEI. CDR3: CASRRGTEAFF. The CDR3 DNA is TGTGCCAGCAGGCGTGGCACTGAAGCTTTCTTT.